A single sample gave rise to the 4 T cell receptor beta chains below, sequenced in a study of T-cell memory formation after mild COVID-19. TCRdb reprocessed the 5' RACE reads via MiXCR and lists one record per CDR3 protein. The sample gives approximately 88,000 distinct CDR3 sequences, roughly 23% of which show up once; roughly two fifths is in the top ten. What was sequenced was PBMCs or a T cell subset sorted from them (not recorded which). The receptors shown here come from a man younger than 30 who had mild COVID-19 (a few samples of this study predate the infection). Cell type and time point are not known.

The chain combines TRBV7-9 with TRBJ1-5, with D unresolved. The germline V gene has CDR1 SEHNR and CDR2 FQNEAQ (reference sequence). The CDR3 consists of 13 residues. V lost 5 bases, J lost 6 bases, and 11 bases lay in between. CDR3 coding DNA: TGTGCCAGCAGCCTGTCCGCTGGTCAGCCCCAGCATTTT. It is translated as CASSLSAGQPQHF.

The J gene is TRBJ2-1, the V gene TRBV7-9, with 10 bases fitting TRBD2. The CDR3 extends over 18 amino acids. Germline V CDR1 and CDR2: SEHNR, FQNEAQ (reference sequence). J lost 2 bases, V lost 1 base, and 8 bases had no gene match. The CDR3 spells CASSLEQLAGRPYNEQFF. CDR3 bases: TGTGCCAGCAGCTTAGAACAACTAGCGGGACGACCCTACAATGAGCAGTTCTTC. The variable domain in full, with the rest retrieved from reference TRBV7-9 and TRBJ2-1, is DTGVSQNPRHKITKRGQNVTFRCDPISEHNRLYWYRQTLGQGPEFLTYFQNEAQLEKSRLLSDRFSAERPKGSFSTLEIQRTEQGDSAMYLCASSLEQLAGRPYNEQFFGPGTRLTVL.

The chain combines TRBV28 with TRBJ2-5, with D uncertain. Germline V gene lookup returns CDR1 MDHEN and CDR2 SYDVKM. Trimming shortened V by 6 bases and J by 2 bases, and 22 bases separated the two germline ends. There are 17 residues in the CDR3. The CDR3 here is CASSRRASWAWQETQYF. The DNA for the CDR3 is TGTGCCAGCAGCCGCCGAGCGAGCTGGGCGTGGCAAGAGACCCAGTACTTC.

The chain is built from TRBV7-9 and TRBJ2-2; possibly TRBD1 for D (5 bases). V was clipped by 7 bases and J by 7 bases, with 28 bases between them. Germline CDR1 and CDR2: SEHNR and FQNEAQ (reference sequence). CDR3 length: 18 residues. The CDR3 DNA is TGTGCCAGCAACCAACCGGCTCTATCTGGGGCCGAGTTCGGGGAGCTGTTTTTT. Its protein is CASNQPALSGAEFGELFF.